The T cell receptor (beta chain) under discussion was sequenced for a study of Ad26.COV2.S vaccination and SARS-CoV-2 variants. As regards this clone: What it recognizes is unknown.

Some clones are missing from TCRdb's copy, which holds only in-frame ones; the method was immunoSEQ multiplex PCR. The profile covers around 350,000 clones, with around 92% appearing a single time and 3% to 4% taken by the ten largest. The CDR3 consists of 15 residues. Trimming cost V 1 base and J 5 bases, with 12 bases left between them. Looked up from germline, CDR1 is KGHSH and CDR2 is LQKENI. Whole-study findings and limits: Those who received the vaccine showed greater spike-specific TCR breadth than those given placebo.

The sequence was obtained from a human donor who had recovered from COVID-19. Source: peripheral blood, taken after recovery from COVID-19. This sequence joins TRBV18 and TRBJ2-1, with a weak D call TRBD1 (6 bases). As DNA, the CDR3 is TGTGCCAGCTCACCACGGGACACCCCAGACAATGAGCAGTTCTTC. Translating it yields CASSPRDTPDNEQFF. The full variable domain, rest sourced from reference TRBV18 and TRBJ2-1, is NAGVMQNPRHLVRRRGQEARLRCSPMKGHSHVYWYRQLPEEGLKFMVYLQKENIIDESGMPKERFSAEFPKEGPSILRIQQVVRGDSAAYFCASSPRDTPDNEQFFGPGTRLTVL.